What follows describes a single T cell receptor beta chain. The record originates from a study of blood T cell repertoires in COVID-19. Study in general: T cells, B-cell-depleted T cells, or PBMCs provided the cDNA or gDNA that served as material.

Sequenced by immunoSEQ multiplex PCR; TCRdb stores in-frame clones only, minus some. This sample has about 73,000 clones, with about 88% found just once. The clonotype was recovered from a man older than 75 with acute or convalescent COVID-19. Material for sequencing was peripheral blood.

Here the CDR3 DNA reads TGCAGTGCTACTGAGAGGAACACTGAAGCTTTCTTT. The encoded protein is CSATERNTEAFF. The rearrangement uses TRBV20-1 and TRBJ1-1; D not resolved. Germline CDR1 reads DFQATT; CDR2 reads SNEGSKA (reference sequence). V shed 4 bases and J shed 1 base, with 7 bases lying between them. This CDR3 region has 12 residues.